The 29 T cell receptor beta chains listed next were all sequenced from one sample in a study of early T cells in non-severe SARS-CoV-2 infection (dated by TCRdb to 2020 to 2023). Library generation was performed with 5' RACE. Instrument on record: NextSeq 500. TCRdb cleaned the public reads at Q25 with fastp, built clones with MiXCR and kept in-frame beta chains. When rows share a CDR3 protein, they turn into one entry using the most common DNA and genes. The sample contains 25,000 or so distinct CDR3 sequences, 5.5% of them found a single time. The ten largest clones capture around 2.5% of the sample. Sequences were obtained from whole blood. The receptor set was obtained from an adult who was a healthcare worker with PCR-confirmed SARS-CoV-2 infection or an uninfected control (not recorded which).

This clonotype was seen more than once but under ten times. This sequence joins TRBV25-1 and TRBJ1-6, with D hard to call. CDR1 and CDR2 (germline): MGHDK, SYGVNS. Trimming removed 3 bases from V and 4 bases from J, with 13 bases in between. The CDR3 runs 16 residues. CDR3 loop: CASSEGGLTYNSPLHF. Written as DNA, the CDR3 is TGTGCCAGCAGTGAGGGAGGACTGACGTATAATTCACCCCTCCACTTT. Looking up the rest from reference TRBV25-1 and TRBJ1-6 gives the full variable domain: EADIYQTPRYLVIGTGKKITLECSQTMGHDKMYWYQQDPGMELHLIHYSYGVNSTEKGDLSSESTVSRIRTEHFPLTLESARPSHTSQYLCASSEGGLTYNSPLHFGNGTRLTVT.

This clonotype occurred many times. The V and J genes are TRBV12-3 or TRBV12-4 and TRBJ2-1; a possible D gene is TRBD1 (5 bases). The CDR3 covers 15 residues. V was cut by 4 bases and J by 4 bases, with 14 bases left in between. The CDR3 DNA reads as TGTGCCAGCAGTTCCCCGGTGGGGCCTTACAATGAGCAGTTCTTC. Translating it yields CASSSPVGPYNEQFF.

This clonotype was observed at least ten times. CDR3 protein: CASSSKGGHQPQHF. The DNA of the CDR3 is TGTGCCAGCAGTTCCAAGGGGGGTCATCAGCCCCAGCATTTT. V gene TRBV12-3 or TRBV12-4 combines with J gene TRBJ1-5; D might be TRBD1 (6 bases). Trimming removed 4 bases at V and 5 bases at J, with 12 bases between. The CDR3 extends over 14 amino acids.

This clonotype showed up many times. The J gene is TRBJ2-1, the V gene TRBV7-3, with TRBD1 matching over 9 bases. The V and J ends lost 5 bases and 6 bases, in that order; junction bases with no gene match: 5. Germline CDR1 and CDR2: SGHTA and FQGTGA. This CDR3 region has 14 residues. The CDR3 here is CASSPGQGPNEQFF. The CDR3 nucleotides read TGTGCCAGCAGCCCGGGACAGGGCCCCAATGAGCAGTTCTTC. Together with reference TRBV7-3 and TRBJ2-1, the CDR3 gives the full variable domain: GAGVSQTPSNKVTEKGKYVELRCDPISGHTALYWYRQSLGQGPEFLIYFQGTGAADDSGLPNDRFFAVRPEGSVSTLKIQRTERGDSAVYLCASSPGQGPNEQFFGPGTRLTVL.

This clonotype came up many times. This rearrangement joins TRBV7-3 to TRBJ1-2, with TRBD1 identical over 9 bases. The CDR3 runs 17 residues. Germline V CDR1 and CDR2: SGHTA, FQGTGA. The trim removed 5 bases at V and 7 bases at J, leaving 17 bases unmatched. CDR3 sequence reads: CASSAGSTGGANSGYTF. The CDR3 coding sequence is TGTGCCAGCAGCGCGGGATCAACAGGGGGCGCGAATAGTGGCTACACCTTC.

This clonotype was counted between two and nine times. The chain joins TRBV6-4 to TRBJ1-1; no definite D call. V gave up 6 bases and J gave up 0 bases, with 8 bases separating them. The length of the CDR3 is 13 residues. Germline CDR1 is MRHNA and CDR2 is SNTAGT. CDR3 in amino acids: CASSAEVNTEAFF. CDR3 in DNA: TGTGCCAGCAGCGCGGAGGTGAACACTGAAGCTTTCTTT.

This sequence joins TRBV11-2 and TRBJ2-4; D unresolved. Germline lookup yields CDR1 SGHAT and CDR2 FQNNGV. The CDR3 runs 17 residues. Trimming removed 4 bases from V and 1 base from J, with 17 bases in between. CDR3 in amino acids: CASSSGPISVAKNIQYF. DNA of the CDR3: TGTGCCAGCAGCTCAGGACCGATTTCTGTGGCCAAAAACATTCAGTACTTC.

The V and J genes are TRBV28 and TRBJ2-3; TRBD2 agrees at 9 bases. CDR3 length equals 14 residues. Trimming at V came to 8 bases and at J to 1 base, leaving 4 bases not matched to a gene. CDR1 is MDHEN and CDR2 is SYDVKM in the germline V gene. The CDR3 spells CASRERGGTDTQYF. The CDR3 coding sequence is TGTGCCAGCCGGGAGCGGGGGGGCACAGATACGCAGTATTTT. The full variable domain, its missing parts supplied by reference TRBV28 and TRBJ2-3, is DVKVTQSSRYLVKRTGEKVFLECVQDMDHENMFWYRQDPGLGLRLIYFSYDVKMKEKGDIPEGYSVSREKKERFSLILESASTNQTSMYLCASRERGGTDTQYFGPGTRLTVL.

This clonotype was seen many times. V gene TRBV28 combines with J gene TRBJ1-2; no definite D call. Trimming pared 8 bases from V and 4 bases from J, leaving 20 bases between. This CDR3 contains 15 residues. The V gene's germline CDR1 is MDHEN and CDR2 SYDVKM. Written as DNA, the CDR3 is TGTGCCAGCGGGCCCCCACAGTTGGGGATCTATGGCTACACCTTC. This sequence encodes CASGPPQLGIYGYTF.

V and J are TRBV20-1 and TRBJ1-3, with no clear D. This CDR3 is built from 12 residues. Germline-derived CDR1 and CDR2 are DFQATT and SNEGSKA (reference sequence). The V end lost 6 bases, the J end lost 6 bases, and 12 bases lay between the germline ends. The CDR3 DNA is TGCAGTGCGCCAGATGCTGAAAACACCATATATTTT. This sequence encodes CSAPDAENTIYF.

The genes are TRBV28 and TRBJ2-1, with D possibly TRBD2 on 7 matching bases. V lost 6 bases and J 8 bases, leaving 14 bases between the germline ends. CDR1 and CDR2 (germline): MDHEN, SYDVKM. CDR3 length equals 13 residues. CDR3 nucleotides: TGTGCCAGCAGGGAGGGGGGGCCAGATGAGCAGTTCTTC. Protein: CASREGGPDEQFF.

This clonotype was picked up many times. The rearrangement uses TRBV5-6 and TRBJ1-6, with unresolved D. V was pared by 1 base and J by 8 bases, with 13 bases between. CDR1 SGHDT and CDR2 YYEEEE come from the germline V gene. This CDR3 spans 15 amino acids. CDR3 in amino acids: CASSLNSRGDSPLHF. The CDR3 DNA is TGTGCCAGCAGCTTGAACTCCCGAGGTGATTCACCCCTCCACTTT.

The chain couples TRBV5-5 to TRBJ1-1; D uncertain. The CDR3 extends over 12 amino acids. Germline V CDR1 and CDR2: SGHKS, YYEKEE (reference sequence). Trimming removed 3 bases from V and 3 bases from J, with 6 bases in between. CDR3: CASSSAYTEAFF. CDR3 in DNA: TGTGCCAGCAGCTCGGCGTACACTGAAGCTTTCTTT.

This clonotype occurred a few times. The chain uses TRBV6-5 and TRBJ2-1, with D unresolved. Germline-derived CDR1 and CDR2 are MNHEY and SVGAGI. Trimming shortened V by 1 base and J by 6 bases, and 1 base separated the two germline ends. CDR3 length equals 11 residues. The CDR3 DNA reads TGTGCCAGCAGTTACTTCAATGAGCAGTTCTTC. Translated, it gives CASSYFNEQFF.

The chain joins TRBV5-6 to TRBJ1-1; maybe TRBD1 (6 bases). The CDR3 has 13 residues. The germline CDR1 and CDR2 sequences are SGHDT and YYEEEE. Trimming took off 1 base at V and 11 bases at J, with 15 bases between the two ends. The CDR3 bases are TGTGCCAGCAGCTTGTGGGGGGGCCTTGCGGCTTTCTTT. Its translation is CASSLWGGLAAFF. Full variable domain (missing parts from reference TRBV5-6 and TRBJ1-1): DAGVTQSPTHLIKTRGQQVTLRCSPKSGHDTVSWYQQALGQGPQFIFQYYEEEERQRGNFPDRFSGHQFPNYSSELNVNALLLGDSALYLCASSLWGGLAAFFGQGTRLTVV.

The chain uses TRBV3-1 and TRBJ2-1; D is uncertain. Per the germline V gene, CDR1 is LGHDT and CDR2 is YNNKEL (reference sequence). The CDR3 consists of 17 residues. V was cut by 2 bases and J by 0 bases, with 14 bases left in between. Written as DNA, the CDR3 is TGTGCCAGCAGCCAACATCCTTGGGGAAGCTCCTACAATGAGCAGTTCTTC. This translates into CASSQHPWGSSYNEQFF.

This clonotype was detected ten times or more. The CDR3 coding sequence is TGTGCCAGCAGCCCTGGACTAGCGGGGGGTTACTACGAGCAGTACTTC. Its protein is CASSPGLAGGYYEQYF. J is TRBJ2-7 and V is TRBV7-2; the match to TRBD2 covers 14 bases. Germline lookup yields CDR1 SGHTA and CDR2 FQGNSA. This CDR3 comprises 16 residues. Germline trimming cut 5 bases from V and 3 bases from J; bases unmatched to any gene: 6.

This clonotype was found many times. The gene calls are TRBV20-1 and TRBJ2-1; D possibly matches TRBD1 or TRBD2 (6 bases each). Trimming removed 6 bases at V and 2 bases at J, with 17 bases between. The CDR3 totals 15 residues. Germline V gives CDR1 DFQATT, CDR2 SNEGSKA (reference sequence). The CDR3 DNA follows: TGCAGTGCCGCGAACCCGGGGGCTCCCTACAATGAGCAGTTCTTC. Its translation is CSAANPGAPYNEQFF.

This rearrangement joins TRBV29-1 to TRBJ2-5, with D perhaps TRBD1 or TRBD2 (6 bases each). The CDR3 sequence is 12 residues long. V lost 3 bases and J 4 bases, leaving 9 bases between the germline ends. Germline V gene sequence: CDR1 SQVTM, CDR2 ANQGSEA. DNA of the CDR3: TGCAGCGTTGACAGGGGAGGAGAGACCCAGTACTTC. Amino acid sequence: CSVDRGGETQYF. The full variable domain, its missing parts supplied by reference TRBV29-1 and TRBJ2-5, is SAVISQKPSRDICQRGTSLTIQCQVDSQVTMMFWYRQQPGQSLTLIATANQGSEATYESGFVIDKFPISRPNLTFSTLTVSNMSPEDSSIYLCSVDRGGETQYFGPGTRLLVL.

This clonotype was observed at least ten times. DNA of the CDR3: TGTGCCAGCTCACCACCGGGAGGTTACGAGCAGTACTTC. Translation gives CASSPPGGYEQYF. The genes are TRBV18 and TRBJ2-7; D perhaps matches TRBD2 (6 bases). Germline V gene sequence: CDR1 KGHSH, CDR2 LQKENI. The CDR3 is 13 amino acids. The V gene lost 0 bases and the J gene lost 4 bases, with 7 bases spanning the gap.

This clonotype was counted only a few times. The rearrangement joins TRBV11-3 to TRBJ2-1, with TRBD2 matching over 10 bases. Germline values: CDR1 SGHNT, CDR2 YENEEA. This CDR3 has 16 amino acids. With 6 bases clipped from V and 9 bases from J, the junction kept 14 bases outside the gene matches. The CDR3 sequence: CASSLGASGGQGEQFF. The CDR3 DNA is TGTGCCAGCAGTCTGGGGGCTAGCGGGGGCCAGGGTGAGCAGTTCTTC.

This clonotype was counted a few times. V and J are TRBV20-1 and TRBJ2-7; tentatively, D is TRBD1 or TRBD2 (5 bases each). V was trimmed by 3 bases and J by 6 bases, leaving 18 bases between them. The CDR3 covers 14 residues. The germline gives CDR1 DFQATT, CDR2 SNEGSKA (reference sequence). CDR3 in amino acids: CSARSLGDRGEQYF. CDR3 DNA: TGCAGTGCTAGGAGTTTAGGGGACCGTGGCGAGCAGTACTTC.

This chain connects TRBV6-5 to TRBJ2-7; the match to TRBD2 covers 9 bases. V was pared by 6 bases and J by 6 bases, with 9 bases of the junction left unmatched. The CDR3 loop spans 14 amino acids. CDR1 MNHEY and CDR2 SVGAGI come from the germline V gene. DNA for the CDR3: TGTGCCAGCAGCCTTAGCGGGGGCCCCCGCGAGCAGTACTTC. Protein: CASSLSGGPREQYF.

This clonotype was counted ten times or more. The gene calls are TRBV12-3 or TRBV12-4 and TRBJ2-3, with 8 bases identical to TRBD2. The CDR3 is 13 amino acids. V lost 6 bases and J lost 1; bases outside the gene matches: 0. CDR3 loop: CASRRGGTDTQYF. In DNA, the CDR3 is TGTGCCAGCAGGCGGGGGGGCACAGATACGCAGTATTTT.

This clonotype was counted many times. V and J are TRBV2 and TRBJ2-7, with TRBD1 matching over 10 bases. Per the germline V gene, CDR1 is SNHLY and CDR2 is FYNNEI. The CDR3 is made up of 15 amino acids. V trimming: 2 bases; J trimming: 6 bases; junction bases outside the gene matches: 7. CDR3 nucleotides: TGTGCCAGCAGTGAAACGGGGACAGGGGTCCTCGAGCAGTACTTC. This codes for CASSETGTGVLEQYF.

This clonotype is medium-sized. CDR3 nucleotides: TGTGCCAGCAGTTTACGTATAAGGGCCAACACCGGGGAGCTGTTTTTT. This gives the protein CASSLRIRANTGELFF. The chain couples TRBV28 to TRBJ2-2; D remains ambiguous. Per the germline V gene, CDR1 is MDHEN and CDR2 is SYDVKM. Trimming took off 2 bases at V and 2 bases at J, with 12 bases between the two ends. CDR3 length: 16 residues.

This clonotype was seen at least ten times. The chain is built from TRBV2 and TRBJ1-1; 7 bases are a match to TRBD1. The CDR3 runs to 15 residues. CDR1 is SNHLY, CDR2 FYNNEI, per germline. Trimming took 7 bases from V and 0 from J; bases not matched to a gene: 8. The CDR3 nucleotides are TGTGCCAGCATCATTGGACAGGTCTTGAACACTGAAGCTTTCTTT. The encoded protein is CASIIGQVLNTEAFF. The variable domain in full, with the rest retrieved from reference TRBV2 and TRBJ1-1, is EPEVTQTPSHQVTQMGQEVILRCVPISNHLYFYWYRQILGQKVEFLVSFYNNEISEKSEIFDDQFSVERPDGSNFTLKIRSTKLEDSAMYFCASIIGQVLNTEAFFGQGTRLTVV.

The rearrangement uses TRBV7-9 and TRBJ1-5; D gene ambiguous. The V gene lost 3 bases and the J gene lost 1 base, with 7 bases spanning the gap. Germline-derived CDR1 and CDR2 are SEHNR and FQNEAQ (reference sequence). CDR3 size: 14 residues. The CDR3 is CASSFLGSNQPQHF. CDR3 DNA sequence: TGTGCCAGCAGCTTTTTAGGAAGCAATCAGCCCCAGCATTTT.

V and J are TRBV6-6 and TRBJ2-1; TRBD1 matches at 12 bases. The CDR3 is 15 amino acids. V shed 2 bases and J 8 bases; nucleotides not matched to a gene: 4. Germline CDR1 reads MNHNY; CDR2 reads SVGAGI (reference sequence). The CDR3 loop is CASSYVGTGGHEQFF. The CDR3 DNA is TGTGCCAGCAGTTACGTGGGGACAGGGGGCCATGAGCAGTTCTTC.